This TCR beta chain comes out of a study of T cells in Graves' hyperthyroidism and ophthalmopathy. Whole-study context: At initial diagnosis, before any treatment had begun, peripheral blood was obtained. Whole-study results and caveats: In simple terms, a model built on 13 V-J features told ophthalmopathy apart from stable hyperthyroidism.

Using RNA transcripts as the source, TCR beta CDR3 regions were amplified. Initially, a first-round RT-PCR of the TCR CDR3 employed the HTBI primer set. TCRdb reprocessed the multiplex PCR reads with MiXCR, giving one entry per CDR3 protein. The table lists some 570,000 distinct CDR3 sequences, under 20% of them singletons. Exclusions: uncontrolled infection, other autoimmune disease, pregnancy, lactation. It was less than 13 ml of fresh peripheral blood that supplied the PBMCs. About this clonotype: Its antigen is not identified. Since a much larger clone is just one base distant, this may be a read error.

The CDR3 is 13 amino acids. Looked up from germline, CDR1 is SQVTM and CDR2 is ANQGSEA. The clonotype was recovered from a woman aged 18-30 years with Graves' ophthalmopathy. The material sequenced was blood. The V call is TRBV29-1, the J call TRBJ2-1, with D possibly being TRBD2 (5 bases). The CDR3 DNA is TGCAGCGTTTTCCCGGGAATCTACAATGGGCAGTTCTTC. It codes for CSVFPGIYNGQFF.